These 18 T cell receptor beta chains originate from one sample sequenced in a study of blood T cell repertoires in COVID-19. Sequencing used immunoSEQ multiplex PCR; TCRdb keeps in-frame clones, though not all of them. This table holds about 75,000 clones, over 65% found once. The sample comprised peripheral blood. These receptor sequences come from a human donor with acute or convalescent COVID-19. The donor label of this sample is uncertain.

The table lists this clone with a few counts. This chain uses TRBV18 with TRBJ2-3; D is ambiguous. The germline gives CDR1 KGHSH, CDR2 LQKENI. The V gene lost 2 bases and the J gene lost 2 bases, with 8 bases spanning the gap. This CDR3 spans 14 amino acids. The CDR3 loop reads CASSPFRNTDTQYF. CDR3 in DNA: TGTGCCAGCTCACCATTCAGGAACACAGATACGCAGTATTTT.

This clone has ten or more counts. The gene calls are TRBV7-9 and TRBJ1-2; D might be TRBD1 (6 bases). The CDR3 is made up of 14 amino acids. V was shortened by 5 bases and J by 3 bases, with 13 bases between the two germline ends. Looked up from germline, CDR1 is SEHNR and CDR2 is FQNEAQ (reference sequence). The CDR3 DNA follows: TGTGCCAGCAGCCAGGGGACGGTGGACTATGGCTACACCTTC. Its translation is CASSQGTVDYGYTF.

The chain links TRBV25-1 to TRBJ1-3, with D perhaps matching TRBD1 (5 bases). In germline, CDR1 is MGHDK, CDR2 SYGVNS. This CDR3 is built from 16 residues. V lost 8 bases and J 0 bases, leaving 17 bases between the germline ends. CDR3 residues: CASSRGDTSSGNTIYF. In DNA, the CDR3 is TGTGCCAGCTCAAGGGGTGACACGAGCTCTGGAAACACCATATATTTT.

This chain joins TRBV28 and TRBJ2-4, with D possibly TRBD2 on 5 matching bases. Germline CDR1 and CDR2: MDHEN and SYDVKM. The CDR3 length is 15 residues. The V gene lost 2 bases and the J gene lost 0 bases, with 8 bases spanning the gap. The CDR3 loop is CASSLPGVAKNIQYF. The CDR3 region has the DNA TGTGCCAGCAGTTTACCCGGGGTAGCCAAAAACATTCAGTACTTC. Looking up the rest from reference TRBV28 and TRBJ2-4 gives the full variable domain: DVKVTQSSRYLVKRTGEKVFLECVQDMDHENMFWYRQDPGLGLRLIYFSYDVKMKEKGDIPEGYSVSREKKERFSLILESASTNQTSMYLCASSLPGVAKNIQYFGAGTRLSVL.

With regard to this clone: This specimen includes other DNA sequences encoding the same CDR3. The chain joins TRBV5-3 to TRBJ2-6; the match to TRBD2 covers 8 bases. TRBV5-3 is treated as an ORF (open reading frame) with a function not yet certain. The CDR3 runs to 20 residues. Losses at the gene ends were 0 bases for V and 1 base for J; bases not matched to a gene: 12. The CDR3 reads CARSLGGGRGVTSGANVLTF. As DNA, the CDR3 is TGTGCCAGAAGCTTGGGCGGGGGGCGGGGCGTCACATCTGGGGCCAACGTCCTGACTTTC.

This clone has just a few counts. This chain uses TRBV27 with TRBJ2-1, with 12 bases aligning to TRBD2. Germline loops: CDR1 MNHEY, CDR2 SMNVEV (reference sequence). The trim removed 6 bases at V and 4 bases at J, leaving 7 bases unmatched. The CDR3 is 16 residues long. CDR3: CASRTAGTSGYNEQFF. In nucleotides, the CDR3 is TGTGCCAGCAGAACCGCCGGGACTAGCGGGTACAATGAGCAGTTCTTC.

This clone came up a few times. The chain recombines TRBV10-3 with TRBJ2-1; 7 positions match TRBD2. V dropped 6 bases and J dropped 3; count of bases not matched to a gene: 5. The CDR3 covers 14 residues. Germline CDR1 ENHRY, CDR2 SYGVKD. CDR3 in amino acids: CAIRREQVYNEQFF. The DNA of the CDR3 is TGTGCCATCAGGCGGGAGCAAGTCTACAATGAGCAGTTCTTC.

This sequence joins TRBV19 and TRBJ1-5; 9 bases fit TRBD1. J gave up 6 bases and V 6 bases, and 6 bases lay outside the gene matches. The CDR3 is 14 residues long. CDR1 LNHDA and CDR2 SQIVND come from the germline V gene (reference sequence). CDR3 nucleotide sequence: TGTGCCAGTAGACAACAGGGGGCGAGTCAGCCCCAGCATTTT. As protein: CASRQQGASQPQHF. Using reference TRBV19 and TRBJ1-5 for the parts outside the CDR3, the full variable domain is DGGITQSPKYLFRKEGQNVTLSCEQNLNHDAMYWYRQDPGQGLRLIYYSQIVNDFQKGDIAEGYSVSREKKESFPLTVTSAQKNPTAFYLCASRQQGASQPQHFGDGTRLSIL.

There are a few counts of this clone. This rearrangement joins TRBV7-2 to TRBJ2-3; 10 bases align to TRBD2. With V trimmed by 6 bases and J by 4 bases, 4 bases remained unmatched. This CDR3 contains 14 residues. The V gene's germline CDR1 is SGHTA and CDR2 FQGNSA. In DNA form, the CDR3 reads TGTGCCAGCAGAATAGCGGGGGGCCCAGATACGCAGTATTTT. Translated: CASRIAGGPDTQYF.

The V gene is TRBV25-1, the J gene TRBJ1-2; no clear D gene. CDR3 length: 13 residues. Germline values: CDR1 MGHDK, CDR2 SYGVNS. Between the trimmed V and J ends, which lost 2 bases and 5 bases, there was a span of 9 bases. The CDR3 DNA reads TGTGCCAGCAGTGAAGGATGGAGTTATGGCTACACCTTC. Its translation: CASSEGWSYGYTF.

This chain joins TRBV6-1 and TRBJ1-6; D not resolved. The germline V gene has CDR1 MNHNS and CDR2 SASEGT. The CDR3 sequence is 16 residues long. V dropped 1 base and J dropped 0 bases, with 7 bases sitting between them. CDR3 sequence reads: CASSEGEGSYNSPLHF. DNA for the CDR3: TGTGCCAGCAGTGAAGGGGAGGGCTCCTATAATTCACCCCTCCACTTT.

The CDR3 loop is CASSYYGSREGQFF. CDR3 DNA sequence: TGTGCCAGCAGTTACTACGGGAGTAGGGAGGGGCAGTTCTTC. The chain joins TRBV6-5 to TRBJ2-1; 7 nucleotides agree with TRBD2. In germline, CDR1 is MNHEY, CDR2 SVGAGI. V lost 1 base, J lost 12 bases, and 9 bases stayed unmatched. This CDR3 has 14 amino acids.

V gene TRBV5-6 combines with J gene TRBJ1-5; no clear D gene. V lost 0 bases, J lost 0 bases, and 7 bases lay in between. The CDR3 extends over 15 amino acids. From germline, CDR1 is SGHDT and CDR2 YYEEEE. CDR3 DNA sequence: TGTGCCAGCAGCTTGGCCACTTATAGCAATCAGCCCCAGCATTTT. Protein: CASSLATYSNQPQHF.

A few counts support this clone. This chain links TRBV6-2 or TRBV6-3 with TRBJ2-7; 9 bases are a match to TRBD1. Germline V lookup: CDR1 MNHEY, CDR2 SVGEGT. The CDR3 runs 15 residues. The V gene end was trimmed by 0 bases and the J gene end by 4 bases; junction bases not matched to a gene: 4. Here the CDR3 DNA reads TGTGCCAGCAGTTACTCGGGACAGGGAAAATACGAGCAGTACTTC. Protein: CASSYSGQGKYEQYF.

This clone was seen a single time. The V and J genes are TRBV19 and TRBJ1-5; D call uncertain. Germline V gene lookup returns CDR1 LNHDA and CDR2 SQIVND (reference sequence). The CDR3 loop spans 13 amino acids. V lost 6 bases, J lost 5 bases, and 11 bases lay in between. CDR3 region: CASRNERDQPQHF. As DNA, the CDR3 is TGTGCCAGTAGAAACGAGAGGGATCAGCCCCAGCATTTT.

This chain uses TRBV14 with TRBJ2-7, with D possibly being TRBD1 (6 bases). Germline CDR1 reads SGHDN; CDR2 reads FVKESK. The V gene lost 6 bases and the J gene lost 2 bases, with 11 bases spanning the gap. The CDR3 contains 13 residues. CDR3 protein: CASSNRVTYEQYF. In DNA, the CDR3 is TGTGCCAGCAGTAACAGGGTGACCTACGAGCAGTACTTC.

The chain uses TRBV16 and TRBJ2-2; D is unclear. Germline V gene data show CDR1 as KGHSY and CDR2 as FQNENV. The CDR3 consists of 14 residues. The V end was cut by 1 base, the J end by 6 bases, with 9 bases between. CDR3 amino acids: CASSQLQLAGELFF. CDR3 sequence (DNA): TGTGCCAGCAGCCAATTACAGCTCGCCGGGGAGCTGTTTTTT.

The chain combines TRBV5-6 with TRBJ2-2; 9 nucleotides agree with TRBD1. The CDR3 consists of 14 residues. With V trimmed by 2 bases and J by 8 bases, 4 bases remained unmatched. The germline V gene has CDR1 SGHDT and CDR2 YYEEEE. CDR3 region: CASSFDRGIGELFF. In nucleotides, the CDR3 is TGTGCCAGCAGCTTCGACAGGGGGATAGGGGAGCTGTTTTTT.